These T cell receptor beta chains were read from a single sample in a study of T cells in Graves' hyperthyroidism and ophthalmopathy. MiXCR was run by TCRdb on the multiplex PCR reads, yielding one entry per CDR3 protein. The data contain hundreds of thousands of distinct CDR3 sequences, 15% to 17% of them seen just once; the ten biggest clones take up 28%. Sequencing input: blood. All receptors come from a woman between 18 and 30 years old with Graves' hyperthyroidism that later progressed to Graves' ophthalmopathy. CDR3s include the opening cysteine and the closing phenylalanine or tryptophan. Only part of the rows carry a size: once, few, many, or a class if the clone is expanded.

v_call clone_size cdr3_aa
TRBV27 many CASSSTSSSYNEQFF
TRBV28 many CASRDSNTEAFF
TRBV12-3/TRBV12-4 many CASMKQGRGQETQYF
TRBV5-1 NA CASSLERPNTDTQYF
TRBV27 many CASSLGTAGETQYF
TRBV28 many CASSLETTDTEAFF
TRBV27 NA CASSPQGAGETQYF
TRBV10-3 NA CAISGFVGLTSPYNEQFF
TRBV19 NA CASRTGRSGELFF
TRBV12-5 few CASGFGGANTGELFF
TRBV28 NA CASSREVGELFF
TRBV29-1 NA CSVRQGDIQYF
TRBV30 few CAWSRPATVMNEQFF
TRBV9 few CASSVGGGSYTNEQFF
TRBV19 few CASRRIKRDAQSNQPQHF
TRBV20-1 NA CSARGVFPRQETQYF
TRBV27 many CASSLHTGSRTDTQYF
TRBV2 NA CASSVISWNEKLFF
TRBV15 many CATSRDRRDRGRTDTQYF
TRBV28 few CASSAGVYEQYF
TRBV12-5 many CASGPNGGGDTEAFF
TRBV28 many CASSVRGEVNTEAFF
TRBV27 many CASSDARPRPTDTQYF
TRBV19 NA CATTEEWGSEETQYF
TRBV27 NA CASSARGGYIQYF
TRBV28 few CASSPASWVREVDTQYF
TRBV28 many CASSFKDRVLAKNIQYF
TRBV11-2 many CASSFPGSIPTDTQYF
TRBV20-1 few CSAGPALANHYQYEQYF
TRBV7-6 many CASSDRGLNEKLFF
TRBV27 many CASSLGETQYF